This T cell receptor beta chain derives from a study of T cells expressing NK-cell markers. Study at large: Researchers got TCR beta repertoires out of sorted CD3+CD56+NKG2C+, CD3+CD56+NKG2C- and CD3+CD56-NKG2C+ T cells.

The CDR3 totals 17 residues. The germline gives CDR1 SGHAT, CDR2 FQNNGV. TCRdb reworked the 5' RACE reads into one entry per CDR3 protein, no DNA. The repertoire shows 500,000 to 600,000 distinct CDR3 sequences; the top ten hold roughly 3.4%. The chain recombines TRBV11-2 with TRBJ1-5; TCRdb's D call of TRBD1 is untestable without DNA. Specimen: blood T cells: a sorted CD56 or NKG2C T cell subset, CD4+ or CD8+ T cells, or bulk PBMC T cells (not recorded which). The sequence came from a man between 18 and 29 years old in good health. Here the CDR3 reads CASSLGGLQGGNQPQHF. The variable domain in full, with the rest retrieved from reference TRBV11-2 and TRBJ1-5, is EAGVAQSPRYKIIEKRQSVAFWCNPISGHATLYWYQQILGQGPKLLIQFQNNGVVDDSQLPKDRFSAERLKGVDSTLKIQPAKLEDSAVYLCASSLGGLQGGNQPQHFGDGTRLSIL.